This passage covers 14 T cell receptor beta chains from one sample sequenced in a study of long-term antiretroviral therapy in people with HIV. At survey level, the immunoSEQ assay was run in its v3.0 version. Produced via immunoSEQ multiplex PCR; TCRdb's table is partial and in-frame only. The sample consists of approximately 26,000 clones, 75% to 90% of them appearing once. The input for sequencing was unsorted PBMCs, taken 2.3 years after starting antiretroviral therapy. These receptors were collected from a middle-aged man with HIV.

The V and J genes are TRBV13 and TRBJ2-3, with 9 nucleotides matching TRBD2. CDR1 and CDR2 from the germline V gene are PRHDT and FYEKMQ (reference sequence). Trimming took 5 bases from V and 6 from J; bases not matched to a gene: 15. The CDR3 covers 17 residues. DNA for the CDR3: TGTGCCAGCAGCGGGCGGAGTAGCGGGAGTCTGGTGGATACGCAGTATTTT. This sequence encodes CASSGRSSGSLVDTQYF. The variable domain in full, completed from reference TRBV13 and TRBJ2-3, reads AAGVIQSPRHLIKEKRETATLKCYPIPRHDTVYWYQQGPGQDPQFLISFYEKMQSDKGSIPDRFSAQQFSDYHSELNMSSLELGDSALYFCASSGRSSGSLVDTQYFGPGTRLTVL.

This chain links TRBV19 with TRBJ2-5; 7 bases map to TRBD1. Unmatched junction bases numbered 4, after V lost 4 bases and J lost 5 bases. Germline V CDR1 and CDR2: LNHDA, SQIVND (reference sequence). CDR3 length: 13 residues. CDR3 nucleotide sequence: TGTGCCAGTAGTAGACAGGGCGGGGAGACCCAGTACTTC. This encodes CASSRQGGETQYF.

The CDR3 DNA sequence: TGTGCCAGCAGTGAAGAGGGACTAGCGGGGTACAATGAGCAGTTCTTC. Translation gives CASSEEGLAGYNEQFF. The chain links TRBV25-1 to TRBJ2-1; 13 positions match TRBD2. The CDR3 spans 16 residues. Germline trimming cut 2 bases from V and 4 bases from J; bases unmatched to any gene: 2. The V gene's germline CDR1 is MGHDK and CDR2 SYGVNS.

This clone was seen more than once but under ten times. The rearrangement joins TRBV7-3 to TRBJ1-5; a possible D gene is TRBD1 (5 bases). CDR1 is SGHTA and CDR2 is FQGTGA in the germline V gene. The CDR3 has 17 amino acids. V lost 5 bases and J 0 bases, leaving 17 bases between the germline ends. The CDR3 bases are TGTGCCAGCAGCCCCCGAGGGACGGAGTATAGCAATCAGCCCCAGCATTTT. Protein: CASSPRGTEYSNQPQHF.

J is TRBJ1-1 and V is TRBV6-1; D gene uncertain. Trimming took off 1 base at V and 6 bases at J, with 18 bases between the two ends. The CDR3 has 16 amino acids. Germline CDR1 and CDR2: MNHNS and SASEGT. The CDR3 region is CASSEVLEWDPAEAFF. The DNA for the CDR3 is TGTGCCAGCAGTGAAGTGTTAGAATGGGATCCGGCTGAAGCTTTCTTT.

This chain uses TRBV5-1 with TRBJ2-4; D may match TRBD1 or TRBD2 (5 bases each). The V end was cut by 0 bases, the J end by 5 bases, with 12 bases between. This CDR3 is built from 15 residues. CDR1 and CDR2 (germline): SGHRS, YFSETQ. CDR3 protein: CASSLGMGPENIQYF. The CDR3 DNA is TGCGCCAGCAGCTTGGGTATGGGACCTGAAAACATTCAGTACTTC. Drawing the rest from reference TRBV5-1 and TRBJ2-4, the complete variable domain is KAGVTQTPRYLIKTRGQQVTLSCSPISGHRSVSWYQQTPGQGLQFLFEYFSETQRNKGNFPGRFSGRQFSNSRSEMNVSTLELGDSALYLCASSLGMGPENIQYFGAGTRLSVL.

This chain's CDR3 is CASSQIEGGGQTDTQYF. CDR3 nucleotides: TGTGCCAGCAGCCAGATAGAAGGGGGGGGGCAAACAGATACGCAGTATTTT. The V call is TRBV4-2, the J call TRBJ2-3; possible D gene TRBD2, 7 bases. The germline V and J ends were trimmed by 3 bases and 3 bases, with 19 bases remaining between them. There are 17 residues in the CDR3. Germline CDR1 reads LGHNA; CDR2 reads YNFKEQ.

The chain is built from TRBV19 and TRBJ2-2; tentative D call: TRBD1 (6 bases). The CDR3 covers 13 residues. The germline gives CDR1 LNHDA, CDR2 SQIVND (reference sequence). Trimming removed 10 bases from V and 0 bases from J, with 9 bases in between. The CDR3 DNA reads as TGTGCCACGGGACACCCGAACACCGGGGAGCTGTTTTTT. This encodes CATGHPNTGELFF.

J is TRBJ2-7 and V is TRBV19; maybe TRBD2 (7 bases). The CDR3 has 16 amino acids. The ends were cut back, 3 bases at V and 6 bases at J, with 21 bases in the middle. From germline, CDR1 is LNHDA and CDR2 SQIVND (reference sequence). The CDR3: CASSINHLGGGGEQYF. The DNA for the CDR3 is TGTGCCAGTAGTATTAATCACCTGGGGGGGGGCGGCGAGCAGTACTTC.

This clone was found once. This rearrangement joins TRBV19 to TRBJ1-2; tentatively, D is TRBD1 (5 bases). This CDR3 has 12 residues. Germline CDR1 is LNHDA and CDR2 is SQIVND (reference sequence). The germline V and J ends were trimmed by 6 bases and 4 bases, with 9 bases remaining between them. CDR3 bases: TGTGCCAGTAGGGCGGGGCGCTATGGCTACACCTTC. Translation gives CASRAGRYGYTF.

This clone was observed a handful of times. One end of the junction fails to match germline, which may point to a read error. The rearrangement links TRBV5-6 to TRBJ1-1; TRBD1 aligns across 8 bases. The CDR3 sequence is 13 residues long. CDR1 and CDR2 from the germline V gene are SGHDT and YYEEEE. This chain's CDR3 is CASSLKDRVLLDF. The DNA of the CDR3 is TGTGCCAGCAGCTTGAAGGACAGGGTCCTTCTCGATTTT.

V and J are TRBV6-5 and TRBJ2-2, with 11 bases lining up with TRBD2. V was pared by 0 bases and J by 6 bases, with 3 bases of the junction left unmatched. The CDR3 consists of 16 residues. Germline CDR1 MNHEY, CDR2 SVGAGI. The CDR3 region has the DNA TGTGCCAGCAGTTACTCGATAGCGGGGGGGCCCGGGGAGCTGTTTTTT. Translated, it gives CASSYSIAGGPGELFF.

The chain links TRBV9 to TRBJ1-4; TRBD1 matches 10 bases. The CDR3 has 15 amino acids. V gave up 7 bases and J gave up 5 bases; unmatched junction bases: 8. Germline lookup yields CDR1 SGDLS and CDR2 YYNGEE. The CDR3 reads CASSRDRGGNEKLFF. CDR3 DNA sequence: TGTGCCAGCTCCCGGGACAGGGGAGGGAATGAAAAACTGTTTTTT.

This chain links TRBV10-3 with TRBJ2-2; no clear D. V lost 0 bases, J lost 0 bases, and 5 bases lay in between. The CDR3 spans 15 residues. Per germline, CDR1 ENHRY and CDR2 SYGVKD. The CDR3 spells CAISESDANTGELFF. The CDR3, as DNA: TGTGCCATCAGTGAGTCGGATGCGAACACCGGGGAGCTGTTTTTT.